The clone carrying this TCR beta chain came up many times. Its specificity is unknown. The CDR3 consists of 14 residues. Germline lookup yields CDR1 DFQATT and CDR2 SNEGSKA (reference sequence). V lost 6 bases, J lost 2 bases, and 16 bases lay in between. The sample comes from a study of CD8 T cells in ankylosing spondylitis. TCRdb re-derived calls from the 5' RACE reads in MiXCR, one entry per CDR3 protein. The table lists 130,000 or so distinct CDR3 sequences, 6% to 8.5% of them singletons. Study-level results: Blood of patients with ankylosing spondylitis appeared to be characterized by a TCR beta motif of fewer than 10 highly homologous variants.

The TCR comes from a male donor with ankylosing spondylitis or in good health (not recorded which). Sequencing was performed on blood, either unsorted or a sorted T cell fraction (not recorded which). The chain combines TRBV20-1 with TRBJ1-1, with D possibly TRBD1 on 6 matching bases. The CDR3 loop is CSARPLGGNTEAFF. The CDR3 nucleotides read TGCAGTGCCCGCCCCCTCGGGGGCAACACTGAAGCTTTCTTT.